This TCR beta chain was identified in a study of T cells in Graves' hyperthyroidism and ophthalmopathy. The wider study: Before treatment of any kind, peripheral blood was taken at initial diagnosis.

Concerning this clonotype itself: Its target is not known.

PBMCs stemmed from about 9.5 ml fresh peripheral blood. Study-wide results and caveats: The model's output predicted ophthalmopathy at a median of around 6.9 months prior to onset. Blood held most thyroid clonotypes expanded above 0.001 frequency.

Amplification of TCR beta CDR3 regions was performed using RNA transcripts as template. HTBI primers were used for first-round RT-PCR of the TCR CDR3. Each CDR3 protein gets one entry after TCRdb re-called the multiplex PCR reads with MiXCR. The data show 500,000 to 650,000 distinct CDR3 sequences, approximately 17% seen once. This clonotype was sampled from a woman under 30 with Graves' ophthalmopathy. The specimen was blood.

CDR3 in amino acids: CASSLRGAKNQPQHF. For the CDR3, the DNA is TGTGCCAGCAGTTTACGGGGGGCCAAGAATCAGCCCCAGCATTTT. The J gene is TRBJ1-5, the V gene TRBV27, with TRBD1 as a possible D gene (6 bases). The CDR3 extends over 15 amino acids. Looked up from germline, CDR1 is MNHEY and CDR2 is SMNVEV (reference sequence). V was shortened by 2 bases and J by 4 bases, with 12 bases between the two germline ends.